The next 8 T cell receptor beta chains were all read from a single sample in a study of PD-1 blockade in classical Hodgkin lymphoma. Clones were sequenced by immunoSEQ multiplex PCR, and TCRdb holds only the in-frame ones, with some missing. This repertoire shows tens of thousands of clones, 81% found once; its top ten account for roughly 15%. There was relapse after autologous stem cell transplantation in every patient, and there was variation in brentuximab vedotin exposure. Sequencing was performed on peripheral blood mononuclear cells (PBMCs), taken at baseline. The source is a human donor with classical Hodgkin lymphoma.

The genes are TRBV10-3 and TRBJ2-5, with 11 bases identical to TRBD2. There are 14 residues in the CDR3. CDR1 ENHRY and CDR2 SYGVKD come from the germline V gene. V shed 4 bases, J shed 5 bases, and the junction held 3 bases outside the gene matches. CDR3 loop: CAISGTSGSETQYF. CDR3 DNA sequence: TGTGCCATCAGTGGGACTAGCGGGTCGGAGACCCAGTACTTC.

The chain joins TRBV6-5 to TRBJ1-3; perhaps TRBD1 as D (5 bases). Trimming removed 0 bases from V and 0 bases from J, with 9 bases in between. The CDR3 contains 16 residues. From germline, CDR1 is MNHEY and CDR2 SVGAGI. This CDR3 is CASSYSGAVSGNTIYF. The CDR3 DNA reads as TGTGCCAGCAGTTACTCAGGGGCCGTCTCTGGAAACACCATATATTTT.

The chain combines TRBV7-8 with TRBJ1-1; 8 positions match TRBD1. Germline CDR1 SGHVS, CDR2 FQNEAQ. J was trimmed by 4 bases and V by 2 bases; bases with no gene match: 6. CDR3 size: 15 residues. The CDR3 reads CASSLQGARGTEAFF. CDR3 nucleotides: TGTGCCAGCAGCTTACAGGGGGCGCGAGGCACTGAAGCTTTCTTT.

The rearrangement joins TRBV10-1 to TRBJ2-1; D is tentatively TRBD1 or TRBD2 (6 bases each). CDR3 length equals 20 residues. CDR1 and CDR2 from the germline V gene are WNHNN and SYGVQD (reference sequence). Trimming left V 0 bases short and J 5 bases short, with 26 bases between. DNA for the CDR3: TGCGCCAGCAGTGAGTCGTACGGGGGCCACCGTTTAACCGTGCACAATGAGCAGTTCTTC. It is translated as CASSESYGGHRLTVHNEQFF.

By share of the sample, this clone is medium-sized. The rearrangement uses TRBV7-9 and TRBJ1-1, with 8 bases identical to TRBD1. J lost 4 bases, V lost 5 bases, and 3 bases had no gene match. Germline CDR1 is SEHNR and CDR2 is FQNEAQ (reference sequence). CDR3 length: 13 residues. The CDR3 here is CASSSGQGTEAFF. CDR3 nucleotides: TGTGCCAGCAGCAGCGGACAGGGCACTGAAGCTTTCTTT.

Here the CDR3 reads CASRQGVPEAFF. CDR3 nucleotide sequence: TGTGCCAGCCGACAGGGGGTCCCTGAAGCTTTCTTT. The chain employs TRBV6-1 and TRBJ1-1; 9 bases map to TRBD1. The germline V gene has CDR1 MNHNS and CDR2 SASEGT. This CDR3 is 12 amino acids long. The ends lost 8 bases at V and 6 bases at J; junction bases unmatched: 4.

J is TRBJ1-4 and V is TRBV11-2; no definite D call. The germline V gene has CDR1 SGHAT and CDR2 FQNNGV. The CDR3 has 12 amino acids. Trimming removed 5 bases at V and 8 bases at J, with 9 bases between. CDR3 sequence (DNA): TGTGCCAGCAGCCCCCGGCGGGAAAAACTGTTTTTT. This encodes CASSPRREKLFF.

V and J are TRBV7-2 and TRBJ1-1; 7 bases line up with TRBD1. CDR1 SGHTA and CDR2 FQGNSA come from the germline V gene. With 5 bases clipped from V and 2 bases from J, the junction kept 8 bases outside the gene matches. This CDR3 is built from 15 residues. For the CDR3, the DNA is TGTGCCAGCAGCCCGAGCCCAGGGGGTAACACTGAAGCTTTCTTT. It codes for CASSPSPGGNTEAFF. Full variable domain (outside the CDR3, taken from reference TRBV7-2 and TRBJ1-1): GAGVSQSPSNKVTEKGKDVELRCDPISGHTALYWYRQSLGQGLEFLIYFQGNSAPDKSGLPSDRFSAERTGGSVSTLTIQRTQQEDSAVYLCASSPSPGGNTEAFFGQGTRLTVV.